This entry is about one T cell receptor (beta chain). Its target is not known. The CDR3 runs 14 residues. V lost 5 bases to trimming and J lost 3 bases, with 14 bases between them. Germline loops: CDR1 SGHRS, CDR2 YFSETQ. The data were obtained in a study of cytomegalovirus exposure and HLA in healthy donors. The study's findings and limits: A few CMV-associated chains were confirmed in vitro to be specific for CMV antigens.

Sequenced by immunoSEQ multiplex PCR; TCRdb stores in-frame clones only, minus some. The sample yields some 150,000 clones, approximately 89% seen once. The origin of this receptor is a man between 18 and 35 years old in good health and CMV-seronegative. This rearrangement joins TRBV5-1 to TRBJ2-5; the D gene is possibly TRBD2 (6 bases). The sample was PBMCs. CDR3 nucleotide sequence: TGCGCCAGCAGTTCATGGACTATGGAAGAGACCCAGTACTTC. It translates to CASSSWTMEETQYF.